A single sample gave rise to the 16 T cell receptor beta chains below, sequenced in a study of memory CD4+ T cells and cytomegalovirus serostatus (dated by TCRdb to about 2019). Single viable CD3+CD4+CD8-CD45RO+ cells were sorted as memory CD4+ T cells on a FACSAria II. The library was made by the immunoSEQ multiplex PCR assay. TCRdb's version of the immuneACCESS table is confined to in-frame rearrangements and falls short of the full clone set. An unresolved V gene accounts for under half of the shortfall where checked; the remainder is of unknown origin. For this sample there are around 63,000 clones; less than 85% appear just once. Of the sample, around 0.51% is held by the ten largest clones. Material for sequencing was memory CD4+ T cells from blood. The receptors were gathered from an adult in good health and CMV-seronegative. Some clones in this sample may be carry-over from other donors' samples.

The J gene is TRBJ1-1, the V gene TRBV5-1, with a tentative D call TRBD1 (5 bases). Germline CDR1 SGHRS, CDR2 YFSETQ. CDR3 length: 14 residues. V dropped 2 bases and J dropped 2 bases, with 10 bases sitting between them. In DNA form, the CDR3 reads TGCGCCAGCAGCTTTTCGGGGGGAAACACTGAAGCTTTCTTT. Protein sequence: CASSFSGGNTEAFF.

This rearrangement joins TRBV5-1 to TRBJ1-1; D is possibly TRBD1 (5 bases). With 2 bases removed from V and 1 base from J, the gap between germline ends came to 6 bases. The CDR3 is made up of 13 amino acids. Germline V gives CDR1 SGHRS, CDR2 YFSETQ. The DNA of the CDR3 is TGCGCCAGCAGCTTCAGGGAGAACACTGAAGCTTTCTTT. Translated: CASSFRENTEAFF.

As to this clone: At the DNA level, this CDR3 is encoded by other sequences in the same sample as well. The chain's CDR3 is CASSPRTGELFF. DNA for the CDR3: TGTGCCAGCTCACCAAGGACCGGGGAGCTGTTTTTT. The J gene is TRBJ2-2, the V gene TRBV18, with D unclear. V was trimmed by 2 bases and J by 5 bases, leaving 3 bases between them. Per germline, CDR1 KGHSH and CDR2 LQKENI. The CDR3 is made up of 12 amino acids.

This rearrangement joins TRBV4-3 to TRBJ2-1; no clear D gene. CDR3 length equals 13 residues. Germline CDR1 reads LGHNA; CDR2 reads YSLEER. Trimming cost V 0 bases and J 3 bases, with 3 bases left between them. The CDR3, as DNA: TGCGCCAGCAGCCAAGACGTCTACAATGAGCAGTTCTTC. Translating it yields CASSQDVYNEQFF.

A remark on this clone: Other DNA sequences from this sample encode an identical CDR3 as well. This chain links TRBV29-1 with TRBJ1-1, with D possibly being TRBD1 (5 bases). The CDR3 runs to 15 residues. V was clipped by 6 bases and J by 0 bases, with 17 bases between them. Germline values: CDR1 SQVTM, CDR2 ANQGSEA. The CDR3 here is CSVDRGWGMNTEAFF. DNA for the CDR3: TGCAGCGTAGACCGGGGGTGGGGGATGAACACTGAAGCTTTCTTT.

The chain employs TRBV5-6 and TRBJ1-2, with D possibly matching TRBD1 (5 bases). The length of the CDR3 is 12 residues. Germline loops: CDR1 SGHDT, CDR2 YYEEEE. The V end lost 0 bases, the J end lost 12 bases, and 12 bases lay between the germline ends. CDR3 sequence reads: CASSLVQGSNTF. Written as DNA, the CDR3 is TGTGCCAGCAGCTTGGTGCAGGGTAGTAACACCTTC. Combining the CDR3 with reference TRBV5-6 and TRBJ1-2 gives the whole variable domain DAGVTQSPTHLIKTRGQQVTLRCSPKSGHDTVSWYQQALGQGPQFIFQYYEEEERQRGNFPDRFSGHQFPNYSSELNVNALLLGDSALYLCASSLVQGSNTFGSGTRLTVV.

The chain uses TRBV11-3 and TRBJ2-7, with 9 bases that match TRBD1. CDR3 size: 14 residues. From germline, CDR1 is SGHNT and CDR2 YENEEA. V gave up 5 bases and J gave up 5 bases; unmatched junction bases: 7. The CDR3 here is CASSGGQGIDEQYF. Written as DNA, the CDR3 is TGTGCCAGCAGCGGGGGACAGGGAATCGACGAGCAGTACTTC.

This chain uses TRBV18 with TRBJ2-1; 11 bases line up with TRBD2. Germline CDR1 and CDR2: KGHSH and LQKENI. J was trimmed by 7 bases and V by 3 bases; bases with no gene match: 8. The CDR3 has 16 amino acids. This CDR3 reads CASSPLTSGGGNEQFF. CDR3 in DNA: TGTGCCAGCTCACCCCTAACTAGCGGGGGAGGGAATGAGCAGTTCTTC.

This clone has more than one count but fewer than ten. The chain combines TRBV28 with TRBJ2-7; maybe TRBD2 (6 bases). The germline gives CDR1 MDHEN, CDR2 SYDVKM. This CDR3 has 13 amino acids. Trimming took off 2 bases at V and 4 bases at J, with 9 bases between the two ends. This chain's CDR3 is CASSLIGLYEQYF. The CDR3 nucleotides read TGTGCCAGCAGTTTAATTGGACTATACGAGCAGTACTTC.

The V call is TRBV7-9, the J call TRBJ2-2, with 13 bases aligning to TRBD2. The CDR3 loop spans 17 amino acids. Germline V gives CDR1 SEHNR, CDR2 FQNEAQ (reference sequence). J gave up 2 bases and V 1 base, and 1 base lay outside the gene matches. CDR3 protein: CASSLGTSGRNTGELFF. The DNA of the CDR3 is TGTGCCAGCAGCTTAGGGACTAGCGGGAGAAACACCGGGGAGCTGTTTTTT.

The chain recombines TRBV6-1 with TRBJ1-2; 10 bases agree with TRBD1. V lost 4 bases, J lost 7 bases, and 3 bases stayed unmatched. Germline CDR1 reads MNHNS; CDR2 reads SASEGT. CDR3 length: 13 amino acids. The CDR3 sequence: CASSAGTGVGYTF. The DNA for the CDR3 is TGTGCCAGCAGTGCCGGGACAGGGGTTGGCTACACCTTC.

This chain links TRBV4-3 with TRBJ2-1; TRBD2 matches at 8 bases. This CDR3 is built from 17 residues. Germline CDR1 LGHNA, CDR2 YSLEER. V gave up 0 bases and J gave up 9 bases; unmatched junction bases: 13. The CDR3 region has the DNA TGCGCCAGCAGCCAAGACTTTGTGGGGACTAGTTTCACTGAGCAGTTCTTC. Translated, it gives CASSQDFVGTSFTEQFF.

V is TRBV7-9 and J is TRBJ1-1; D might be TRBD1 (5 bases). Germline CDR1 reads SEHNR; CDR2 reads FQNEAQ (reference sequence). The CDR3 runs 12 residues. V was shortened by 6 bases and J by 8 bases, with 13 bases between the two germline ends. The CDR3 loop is CASSSIHREAFF. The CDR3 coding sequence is TGTGCCAGCAGTTCAATCCACAGGGAAGCTTTCTTT. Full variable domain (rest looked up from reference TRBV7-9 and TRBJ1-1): DTGVSQNPRHKITKRGQNVTFRCDPISEHNRLYWYRQTLGQGPEFLTYFQNEAQLEKSRLLSDRFSAERPKGSFSTLEIQRTEQGDSAMYLCASSSIHREAFFGQGTRLTVV.

CDR3 region: CSVEARFHGLYNEQFF. The CDR3 nucleotides read TGCAGCGTTGAAGCCCGGTTCCACGGGCTGTACAATGAGCAGTTCTTC. This chain links TRBV29-1 with TRBJ2-1; unclear D gene. The CDR3 has 16 amino acids. V dropped 1 base and J dropped 4 bases, with 17 bases sitting between them. Germline V gives CDR1 SQVTM, CDR2 ANQGSEA.

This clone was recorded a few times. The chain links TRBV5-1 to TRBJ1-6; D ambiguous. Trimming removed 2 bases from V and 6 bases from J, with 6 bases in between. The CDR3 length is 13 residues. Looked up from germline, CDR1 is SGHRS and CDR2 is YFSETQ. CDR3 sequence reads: CASSLKVNSPLHF. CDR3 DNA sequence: TGCGCCAGCAGCTTAAAAGTTAATTCACCCCTCCACTTT.

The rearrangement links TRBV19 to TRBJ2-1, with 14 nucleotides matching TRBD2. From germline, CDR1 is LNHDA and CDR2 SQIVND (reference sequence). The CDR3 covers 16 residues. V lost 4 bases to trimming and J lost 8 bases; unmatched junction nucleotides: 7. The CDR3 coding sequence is TGTGCCAGTAGTAGGGGAGGGACTAGCGGGAGCCATGAGCAGTTCTTC. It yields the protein CASSRGGTSGSHEQFF.